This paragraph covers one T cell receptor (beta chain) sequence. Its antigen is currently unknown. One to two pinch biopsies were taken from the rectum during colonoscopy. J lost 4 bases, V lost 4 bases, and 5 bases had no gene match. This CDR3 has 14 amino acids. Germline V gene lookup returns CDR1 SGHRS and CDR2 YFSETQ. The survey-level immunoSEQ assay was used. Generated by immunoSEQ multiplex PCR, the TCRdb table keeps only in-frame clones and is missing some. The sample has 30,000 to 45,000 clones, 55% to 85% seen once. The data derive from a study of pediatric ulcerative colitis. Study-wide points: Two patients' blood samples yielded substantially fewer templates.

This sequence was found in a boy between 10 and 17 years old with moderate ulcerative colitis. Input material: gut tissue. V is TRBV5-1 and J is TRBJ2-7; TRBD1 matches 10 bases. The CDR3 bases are TGCGCCAGCAGCATAAGGACAGGGGGATACGAGCAGTACTTC. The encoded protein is CASSIRTGGYEQYF.